This T cell receptor beta chain is drawn from a study of T cell responses to AZD1222 COVID-19 vaccine. Study-level results: Spike-specific TCR repertoires showed rising breadth and depth after two AZD1222 doses. After the peak T cell response, and only then, were repertoires sampled. CD4 TCRs linked to vaccination spanned spike, dominating at 160-218 and 743-854.

The CDR3 contains 14 residues. Trimming removed 0 bases from V and 4 bases from J, with 7 bases in between. Germline-derived CDR1 and CDR2 are WSHSY and SAAADI. For this clone: The antigen remains undetermined.

Here immunoSEQ multiplex PCR was the method, and the copy in TCRdb shows in-frame clones only, minus some. The sample includes roughly 150,000 clones, 80% to 90% of them seen just once. The TCR comes from an adult in good health. The sample in question was peripheral blood, obtained on day 0 of AZD1222 vaccination. This rearrangement joins TRBV10-2 to TRBJ1-5, with unresolved D. The CDR3 DNA is TGCGCCAGCAGTGAGTCGGGAAGAAATCAGCCCCAGCATTTT. Translation: CASSESGRNQPQHF.